The clone carrying this TCR beta chain was counted ten times or more. Its antigen remains unknown. Researchers reported sorting CD4+ naive, central memory, regulatory and stem cell-like memory cells via CD45RO/CCR7/CD25/CD127/CD95/CD27. This specimen belongs to a study of beta chain features in type 1 diabetes. On the study more broadly: The number of sorted cells examined across all samples was under 130,000,000.

CDR3 length equals 17 residues. The V end lost 2 bases, the J end lost 1 base, and 16 bases lay between the germline ends. Germline V gene data show CDR1 as SGHTA and CDR2 as FQGNSA. Study outcomes and limitations: Insertion counts at VDJ junctions were lower in type 1 diabetes patients, who also showed more deletions there. Moderate yet significant TCRB CDR3 shortening was seen in Type 1 diabetes patients in all four CD4+ subsets.

Isolated RNA was reverse transcribed in full, so expressed TCRB transcripts were sequenced. Profiled with immunoSEQ multiplex PCR; TCRdb holds only in-frame clones, not every one. The table lists about 180,000 clones, less than 10% of them singletons. Sequencing used central memory CD4+ T cells from blood. This chain joins TRBV7-2 and TRBJ2-3; a possible D gene is TRBD2 (5 bases). This receptor was obtained from a man between 18 and 29 years old with type 1 diabetes. The CDR3 loop reads CASSLRLTRAGTDTQYF. CDR3 bases: TGTGCCAGCAGCTTACGCTTAACTAGGGCCGGCACAGATACGCAGTATTTT. Based on the CDR3 plus reference TRBV7-2 and TRBJ2-3, the full variable domain is GAGVSQSPSNKVTEKGKDVELRCDPISGHTALYWYRQSLGQGLEFLIYFQGNSAPDKSGLPSDRFSAERTGGSVSTLTIQRTQQEDSAVYLCASSLRLTRAGTDTQYFGPGTRLTVL.